This entry lists 16 T cell receptor beta chains sequenced from one sample in a study of blood T cell repertoires in COVID-19 (dated by TCRdb to the early 2020s). The receptor library was made with the immunoSEQ multiplex PCR assay. This immuneACCESS table, as held by TCRdb, lists in-frame sequences with V and J called but not all clones. Of the missing ones, under half trace to an unresolved V gene in checked studies; the others have no known cause. The sample includes around 190,000 clones, with 84% observed a single time. About 3.2% of the sample is in the top ten clones. The sample comprised PBMCs or T cells enriched from blood (not recorded which). Source of these receptors: a woman under 40 who had been exposed to COVID-19.

The chain has TRBV4-1 and TRBJ1-1, with D maybe TRBD1 (5 bases). CDR1 and CDR2 (germline): MGHRA, YSYEKL. The V gene lost 4 bases and the J gene lost 2 bases, with 11 bases spanning the gap. The CDR3 loop spans 14 amino acids. The CDR3 DNA sequence: TGCGCCAGCAGCCTCCAAGGGGCCAACACTGAAGCTTTCTTT. Translation: CASSLQGANTEAFF.

The V gene is TRBV6-5, the J gene TRBJ1-1; TRBD1 aligns across 9 bases. From germline, CDR1 is MNHEY and CDR2 SVGAGI. J was trimmed by 7 bases and V by 9 bases; bases with no gene match: 3. The CDR3 loop spans 11 amino acids. CDR3 in DNA: TGTGCCAGTGGACAGGGGATTGAAGCTTTCTTT. Translation: CASGQGIEAFF.

A single count supports this clone. The V call is TRBV6-4, the J call TRBJ2-5, with TRBD1 as a possible D gene (6 bases). This CDR3 comprises 15 residues. The germline CDR1 and CDR2 sequences are MRHNA and SNTAGT. With 4 bases removed from V and 2 bases from J, the gap between germline ends came to 14 bases. The CDR3 spells CASSATGTPQETQYF. In DNA form, the CDR3 reads TGTGCCAGCAGTGCAACCGGGACACCACAAGAGACCCAGTACTTC.

CDR3 protein: CASSQVDSEAFF. In DNA form, the CDR3 reads TGCGCCAGCAGCCAAGTGGACTCGGAAGCTTTCTTT. The chain uses TRBV4-1 and TRBJ1-1, with D unresolved. V was cut by 1 base and J by 8 bases, with 8 bases left in between. Germline V gene data show CDR1 as MGHRA and CDR2 as YSYEKL. The CDR3 has 12 residues.

This chain connects TRBV5-1 to TRBJ1-1; no firm D call. Germline V gene lookup returns CDR1 SGHRS and CDR2 YFSETQ. This CDR3 is 14 amino acids long. V was clipped by 0 bases and J by 1 base, with 7 bases between them. The CDR3 DNA sequence: TGCGCCAGCAGCTTGGCCTCCGGGAACACTGAAGCTTTCTTT. Protein sequence: CASSLASGNTEAFF.

This chain uses TRBV15 with TRBJ2-4; TRBD2 might be the D (6 bases). V lost 0 bases to trimming and J lost 0 bases, with 15 bases between them. The CDR3 runs to 18 residues. Per germline, CDR1 LNHNV and CDR2 YYDKDF (reference sequence). The CDR3 coding sequence is TGTGCCACCAGCAGAGATCAGATCCGGGAGCTAGCCAAAAACATTCAGTACTTC. It encodes CATSRDQIRELAKNIQYF.

The CDR3 DNA sequence: TGTGCCACCAGTGAGGGCAGTTACCAAGAGACCCAGTACTTC. Translating it yields CATSEGSYQETQYF. This chain connects TRBV24-1 to TRBJ2-5; D ambiguous. The CDR3 sequence is 14 residues long. CDR1 is KGHDR and CDR2 is SFDVKD in the germline V gene. With 4 bases removed from V and 0 bases from J, the gap between germline ends came to 8 bases.

The chain has TRBV27 and TRBJ1-2; D perhaps matches TRBD1 (6 bases). Germline V lookup: CDR1 MNHEY, CDR2 SMNVEV (reference sequence). Trimming cost V 8 bases and J 0 bases, with 7 bases left between them. CDR3 length: 12 amino acids. CDR3 DNA sequence: TGTGCCAGCCGGACAGCTAACTATGGCTACACCTTC. This gives the protein CASRTANYGYTF.

V gene TRBV19 combines with J gene TRBJ2-5, with a weak D call TRBD2 (6 bases). The CDR3 contains 15 residues. Trimming left V 0 bases short and J 4 bases short, with 12 bases between. Germline V gene data show CDR1 as LNHDA and CDR2 as SQIVND (reference sequence). CDR3 amino acids: CASSIDPGDGETQYF. The CDR3 DNA reads TGTGCCAGTAGTATAGATCCGGGGGATGGAGAGACCCAGTACTTC.

The genes are TRBV11-2 and TRBJ1-4, with D possibly being TRBD1 (5 bases). V lost 4 bases and J lost 4, with 19 bases in between. CDR1 is SGHAT, CDR2 FQNNGV, per germline. CDR3 length: 17 residues. CDR3: CASSSPDNPALNEKLFF. CDR3 coding DNA: TGTGCCAGCAGCTCCCCGGACAACCCCGCCCTTAATGAAAAACTGTTTTTT.

This chain links TRBV5-8 with TRBJ2-7; 9 bases align to TRBD1. Looked up from germline, CDR1 is SGHTS and CDR2 is YDEGEE. There are 18 residues in the CDR3. V lost 4 bases, J lost 2 bases, and 16 bases stayed unmatched. The CDR3 is CASSLRPTAGQGPYEQYF. Written as DNA, the CDR3 is TGTGCCAGCAGCCTCCGGCCCACTGCGGGACAGGGACCCTACGAGCAGTACTTC.

The chain links TRBV9 to TRBJ2-1; TRBD2 aligns across 11 bases. The CDR3 length is 15 residues. J lost 7 bases, V lost 1 base, and 4 bases had no gene match. Looked up from germline, CDR1 is SGDLS and CDR2 is YYNGEE. In nucleotides, the CDR3 is TGTGCCAGCAGCGTAATTAGCGGGGGGGCGAATGAGCAGTTCTTC. Protein: CASSVISGGANEQFF.

The gene calls are TRBV29-1 and TRBJ2-1; 7 positions agree with TRBD2. The CDR3 totals 18 residues. Per germline, CDR1 SQVTM and CDR2 ANQGSEA. J gave up 0 bases and V 1 base, and 12 bases lay outside the gene matches. The CDR3 is CSVEGSLRAGTSYNEQFF. The DNA for the CDR3 is TGCAGCGTTGAAGGGTCGTTGCGAGCGGGGACCTCCTACAATGAGCAGTTCTTC.

V gene TRBV15 combines with J gene TRBJ2-3, with unresolved D. The CDR3 runs to 14 residues. CDR1 LNHNV and CDR2 YYDKDF come from the germline V gene (reference sequence). The V and J ends lost 2 bases and 4 bases respectively, with 10 bases between them. The CDR3 spells CATSRPNEPDTQYF. The CDR3, as DNA: TGTGCCACCAGCAGACCTAACGAGCCAGATACGCAGTATTTT.

The gene calls are TRBV3-1 (or the pseudogene TRBV3-2) and TRBJ1-1; weak D call: TRBD1 (5 bases). The ends were cut back, 0 bases at V and 3 bases at J, with 17 bases in the middle. The germline CDR1 and CDR2 sequences are LGHDT and YNNKEL (reference sequence). The CDR3 has 17 amino acids. CDR3 nucleotides: TGTGCCAGCAGCCAAGATTCCCTAGGGGATACTTACACTGAAGCTTTCTTT. Its translation: CASSQDSLGDTYTEAFF.

The CDR3 DNA follows: TGCGCCAGCAGCTTGGCTCATCGACAGAACGAGCAGTACTTC. It translates to CASSLAHRQNEQYF. The J gene is TRBJ2-7, the V gene TRBV5-1; D might be TRBD1 (5 bases). Per germline, CDR1 SGHRS and CDR2 YFSETQ. This CDR3 has 14 residues. V was shortened by 0 bases and J by 5 bases, with 12 bases between the two germline ends.